What follows are 25 T cell receptor beta chains derived from one specimen sequenced in a study of blood T cell repertoires in COVID-19 (TCRdb year 2020). The method behind the library was the immunoSEQ multiplex PCR assay. TCRdb provides this immuneACCESS table in a form limited to in-frame rearrangements. Some clones are lacking; in checked studies, under half of them reflect an unresolved V gene, and why the rest are absent is not known. The sample records 83,000 or so clones, about four fifths of which are singletons. The ten top clones hold 8.5% to 10% of the sample. Sequencing was performed on peripheral blood. The receptors were gathered from a woman over 75 with acute or convalescent COVID-19.

DNA of the CDR3: TGCAGCGTACAACAGGGGGCCTCTGGAAACACCATATATTTT. The encoded protein is CSVQQGASGNTIYF. The chain is built from TRBV29-1 and TRBJ1-3; 9 positions agree with TRBD1. The J segment lost 0 bases and the V segment lost 6 bases, leaving 3 bases of the junction unmatched. The CDR3 consists of 14 residues. Germline lookup yields CDR1 SQVTM and CDR2 ANQGSEA.

J is TRBJ2-3 and V is TRBV21-1; the D segment call TRBD1 is taken from the table without a DNA check. TRBV21-1 is designated a pseudogene. This CDR3 is 14 amino acids long. CDR3 sequence: CLAPGSCLTDTQYF. The CDR3 DNA reads as TGCCTTGCCCCTGGCTCCTGCCTTACAGATACGCAGTATTTT.

This clone showed up just once. The chain recombines TRBV28 with TRBJ1-2, with D possibly being TRBD1 (5 bases). With 7 bases removed from V and 5 bases from J, the gap between germline ends came to 14 bases. This CDR3 has 13 residues. Germline lookup yields CDR1 MDHEN and CDR2 SYDVKM. The CDR3 here is CASTRRVGYGYTF. The CDR3 nucleotides read TGTGCCAGCACCCGCAGGGTAGGATATGGCTACACCTTC.

The gene calls are TRBV6-5 and TRBJ1-5, with 8 bases fitting TRBD1. Losses at the gene ends were 4 bases for V and 4 bases for J; bases not matched to a gene: 6. Per germline, CDR1 MNHEY and CDR2 SVGAGI. The CDR3 loop spans 15 amino acids. The chain's CDR3 is CASSSTGTGNQPQHF. As DNA, the CDR3 is TGTGCCAGCAGTTCGACCGGGACAGGTAATCAGCCCCAGCATTTT.

The CDR3: CASSLDGREYEQYF. CDR3 in DNA: TGTGCCAGCAGCTTGGACGGGAGGGAATACGAGCAGTACTTC. The gene calls are TRBV11-3 and TRBJ2-7, with 8 bases identical to TRBD2. The CDR3 is 14 residues long. Unmatched junction bases numbered 5, after V lost 3 bases and J lost 4 bases. The germline V gene encodes CDR1 SGHNT and CDR2 YENEEA.

V usage is TRBV7-3 and J usage is TRBJ2-5; tentative D call: TRBD1 (5 bases). The germline gives CDR1 SGHTA, CDR2 FQGTGA. V was pared by 8 bases and J by 4 bases, with 14 bases between. The CDR3 consists of 13 residues. DNA for the CDR3: TGTGCCAGCTGGGGCCGTTTTTCAGAGACCCAGTACTTC. It translates to CASWGRFSETQYF. Full variable domain (missing parts from reference TRBV7-3 and TRBJ2-5): GAGVSQTPSNKVTEKGKYVELRCDPISGHTALYWYRQSLGQGPEFLIYFQGTGAADDSGLPNDRFFAVRPEGSVSTLKIQRTERGDSAVYLCASWGRFSETQYFGPGTRLLVL.

The V gene is TRBV7-6, the J gene TRBJ2-7; 10 bases are a match to TRBD2. J lost 2 bases, V lost 3 bases, and 4 bases had no gene match. Per germline, CDR1 SGHVS and CDR2 FNYEAQ. The length of the CDR3 is 15 residues. The CDR3: CASSLAAGGPYEQYF. In nucleotides, the CDR3 is TGTGCCAGCAGCTTGGCAGCGGGGGGGCCCTACGAGCAGTACTTC.

There are a few counts of this clone. V and J are TRBV2 and TRBJ1-2; 9 nucleotides line up with TRBD1. The V segment lost 6 bases and the J segment 8 bases; nucleotides outside the gene matches: 4. Germline V gene lookup returns CDR1 SNHLY and CDR2 FYNNEI. The CDR3 is 12 amino acids. The CDR3 nucleotides read TGTGCCAGCAGGGGACAGGGAACGGGCTACACCTTC. It specifies CASRGQGTGYTF.

The genes are TRBV28 and TRBJ1-4, with D unclear. Trimming removed 5 bases at V and 0 bases at J, with 10 bases between. The CDR3 runs to 15 residues. Germline lookup yields CDR1 MDHEN and CDR2 SYDVKM. The CDR3 region is CASSTPGTTNEKLFF. Here the CDR3 DNA reads TGTGCCAGCAGTACCCCGGGGACAACTAATGAAAAACTGTTTTTT.

The chain recombines TRBV7-9 with TRBJ1-2, with unresolved D. This CDR3 region has 12 residues. Germline CDR1 is SEHNR and CDR2 is FQNEAQ (reference sequence). Trimming shortened V by 5 bases and J by 4 bases, and 8 bases separated the two germline ends. The DNA of the CDR3 is TGTGCCAGCAGCCTCGCGGCCTATGGCTACACCTTC. The encoded protein is CASSLAAYGYTF.

The rearrangement joins TRBV30 to TRBJ1-5; tentatively, D is TRBD1 (5 bases). Trimming shortened V by 0 bases and J by 6 bases, and 12 bases separated the two germline ends. The CDR3 contains 14 residues. Germline V lookup: CDR1 GTSNPN, CDR2 SVGIG (reference sequence). The CDR3 DNA is TGTGCCTGGAGTGTTTCAGGGATCGGTCAGCCCCAGCATTTT. It yields the protein CAWSVSGIGQPQHF.

The chain links TRBV18 to TRBJ2-1, with 8 bases identical to TRBD1. There are 17 residues in the CDR3. V shed 0 bases and J 8 bases; nucleotides not matched to a gene: 12. Germline loops: CDR1 KGHSH, CDR2 LQKENI. CDR3 in amino acids: CASSPPDGQGRGHEQFF. CDR3 coding DNA: TGTGCCAGCTCACCACCAGATGGACAGGGAAGGGGTCATGAGCAGTTCTTC.

The chain is built from TRBV18 and TRBJ2-1; TRBD2 is a possible D gene (7 bases). Germline V gives CDR1 KGHSH, CDR2 LQKENI. There are 13 residues in the CDR3. With 3 bases removed from V and 9 bases from J, the gap between germline ends came to 12 bases. In nucleotides, the CDR3 is TGTGCCAGCTCACCTCAGGGAGGGGGTGAGCAGTTCTTC. This sequence encodes CASSPQGGGEQFF.

This chain connects TRBV6-2 or TRBV6-3 to TRBJ1-5; possibly TRBD1 for D (6 bases). The germline CDR1 and CDR2 sequences are MNHEY and SVGEGT. CDR3 length: 17 residues. The germline V and J ends were trimmed by 3 bases and 2 bases, with 17 bases remaining between them. Here the CDR3 DNA reads TGTGCCAGCAGTTATCAGGGAGCCAGGGGCGGCAATCAGCCCCAGCATTTT. This gives the protein CASSYQGARGGNQPQHF.

This clone was seen only a few times. The chain uses TRBV14 and TRBJ1-2; D perhaps matches TRBD1 (6 bases). Germline values: CDR1 SGHDN, CDR2 FVKESK. This CDR3 comprises 17 residues. V lost 4 bases, J lost 1 base, and 19 bases lay in between. The CDR3 coding sequence is TGTGCCAGCAGCCGGGGGCGTAGTGGGGCCCGTAACTATGGCTACACCTTC. Translating it yields CASSRGRSGARNYGYTF. Full variable domain (missing parts from reference TRBV14 and TRBJ1-2): EAGVTQFPSHSVIEKGQTVTLRCDPISGHDNLYWYRRVMGKEIKFLLHFVKESKQDESGMPNNRFLAERTGGTYSTLKVQPAELEDSGVYFCASSRGRSGARNYGYTFGSGTRLTVV.

The V and J genes are TRBV5-1 and TRBJ2-2, with D possibly being TRBD2 (6 bases). The CDR3 is made up of 14 amino acids. Germline V lookup: CDR1 SGHRS, CDR2 YFSETQ. V was pared by 0 bases and J by 7 bases, with 10 bases between. Written as DNA, the CDR3 is TGCGCCAGCAGCTTGGATCCGGGGGTCGGGGAGCTGTTTTTT. This encodes CASSLDPGVGELFF.

This clone has a handful of counts. This chain uses TRBV24-1 with TRBJ2-7; D gene ambiguous. Germline CDR1 and CDR2: KGHDR and SFDVKD. This CDR3 contains 13 residues. V lost 2 bases, J lost 5 bases, and 9 bases lay in between. CDR3 coding DNA: TGTGCCACCAGTGATTCCCTAAACCACGAGCAGTACTTC. Residues: CATSDSLNHEQYF.

This clone was observed a few times. This chain connects TRBV30 to TRBJ1-2; 7 bases fit TRBD1. CDR1 and CDR2 from the germline V gene are GTSNPN and SVGIG (reference sequence). This CDR3 is 13 amino acids long. V lost 4 bases, J lost 4 bases, and 6 bases stayed unmatched. In nucleotides, the CDR3 is TGTGCCTGGACGAGGGGGCGAAGCTATGGCTACACCTTC. Protein product: CAWTRGRSYGYTF.

As regards this clone: Other DNA sequences in the sample encode the same CDR3. This chain uses TRBV28 with TRBJ2-7; D is ambiguous. The germline gives CDR1 MDHEN, CDR2 SYDVKM. Trimming pared 5 bases from V and 3 bases from J, leaving 2 bases between. This CDR3 spans 10 amino acids. In DNA form, the CDR3 reads TGTGCCAGCAGTCTCTACGAGCAGTACTTC. Protein: CASSLYEQYF.

This chain joins TRBV9 and TRBJ2-1; D gene ambiguous. The CDR3 is made up of 16 amino acids. Germline CDR1 and CDR2: SGDLS and YYNGEE. Trimming took off 0 bases at V and 4 bases at J, with 14 bases between the two ends. The CDR3 bases are TGTGCCAGCAGCGTAGAGGCGAGGTTAGGATACAATGAGCAGTTCTTC. Amino acid sequence: CASSVEARLGYNEQFF.

J is TRBJ2-1 and V is TRBV7-2; no definite D call. The V and J ends lost 7 bases and 4 bases respectively, with 11 bases between them. The CDR3 sequence is 13 residues long. Germline V gives CDR1 SGHTA, CDR2 FQGNSA. The CDR3 DNA follows: TGTGCCAGCATGGCGGAATTGTACAATGAGCAGTTCTTC. This gives the protein CASMAELYNEQFF.

The V and J genes are TRBV9 and TRBJ1-1; D ambiguous. The CDR3 runs to 14 residues. The V and J ends lost 0 bases and 7 bases respectively, with 13 bases between them. Germline CDR1 and CDR2: SGDLS and YYNGEE. In DNA, the CDR3 is TGTGCCAGCAGCGTAGGCCCAAAAACAGTTGAAGCTTTCTTT. Protein product: CASSVGPKTVEAFF. The full variable domain, its missing parts supplied by reference TRBV9 and TRBJ1-1, is DSGVTQTPKHLITATGQRVTLRCSPRSGDLSVYWYQQSLDQGLQFLIQYYNGEERAKGNILERFSAQQFPDLHSELNLSSLELGDSALYFCASSVGPKTVEAFFGQGTRLTVV.

The chain carries TRBV6-2 or TRBV6-3 and TRBJ1-5; 10 bases are a match to TRBD1. This CDR3 is built from 19 residues. Trimming at V came to 5 bases and at J to 0 bases, leaving 13 bases not matched to a gene. Germline assignment: CDR1 MNHEY and CDR2 SVGEGT. The CDR3 nucleotides are TGTGCCAGCAGTCCCCCGGGACAGGGGCGATTATATAGCAATCAGCCCCAGCATTTT. Amino acids: CASSPPGQGRLYSNQPQHF.

The sample holds a few counts of this clone. The rearrangement uses TRBV18 and TRBJ2-3, with 13 bases aligning to TRBD2. V lost 4 bases and J lost 2; bases outside the gene matches: 12. The CDR3 length is 19 residues. The V gene's germline CDR1 is KGHSH and CDR2 LQKENI. The CDR3: CASSLKGLAGVAYTDTQYF. DNA of the CDR3: TGTGCCAGCTCACTAAAAGGACTAGCGGGAGTCGCCTACACAGATACGCAGTATTTT.

CDR3 coding DNA: TGTGCCAGCAGAGGGACAGGACTTGGCTATGGCTACACCTTC. It yields the protein CASRGTGLGYGYTF. This rearrangement joins TRBV25-1 to TRBJ1-2; 8 bases map to TRBD1. J was trimmed by 4 bases and V by 6 bases; bases with no gene match: 7. The CDR3 loop spans 14 amino acids. The germline CDR1 and CDR2 sequences are MGHDK and SYGVNS.